One TCR beta chain is described in this entry. Its antigen is undetermined. TCRdb re-derived calls from the 5' RACE reads in MiXCR, one entry per CDR3 protein. Of a few hundred thousand distinct CDR3 sequences in the sample, 15% to 20% were seen once. The sample is drawn from a study of CD8 T cells in ankylosing spondylitis. Whole-study findings and limits: Typical of ankylosing spondylitis blood, it appeared, was a TCR beta motif of fewer than 10 highly homologous variants. In reactive arthritis synovial fluid and blood, some motif variants had been reported before.

Per germline, CDR1 SGHTA and CDR2 FQGNSA. After removal of 3 bases from V and 3 bases from J, the junction contained 4 bases not matched to a gene. The CDR3 is made up of 14 amino acids. The chain uses TRBV7-2 and TRBJ2-7, with 8 bases lining up with TRBD2. This receptor was identified in a male donor with ankylosing spondylitis or in good health (not recorded which). The specimen was blood, either unsorted or a sorted T cell fraction (not recorded which). The CDR3 DNA sequence: TGTGCCAGCAGCTTCCCCGGGACTAGCTACGAGCAGTACTTC. It translates to CASSFPGTSYEQYF.